This T cell receptor (beta chain) was captured by sequencing in a study of control samples from healthy donors and cancer patients. V shed 0 bases and J shed 10 bases, with 5 bases lying between them. The CDR3 loop spans 11 amino acids. The data were produced by immunoSEQ multiplex PCR, yet TCRdb's version contains in-frame clones alone and is incomplete. The table lists some 110,000 clones, around four fifths of them singletons, with under 15% in the top ten. The J gene is TRBJ2-1, the V gene TRBV5-3; D is unresolved. TRBV5-3 is annotated as an ORF whose role is uncertain. The receptor comes from a woman aged 50 to 60 in good health. The material sequenced was blood. The CDR3 here is CARSLGREQFF. The CDR3 coding sequence is TGTGCCAGAAGCTTGGGGCGAGAGCAGTTCTTC.